This TCR beta chain derives from a study of T cell repertoires in aging, cancer and after chemotherapy. Study-wide results and limits: These repertoire data do not allow conclusions about immunological memory after chemotherapy. In cancer patients, declining TCR diversity with age involved lost richness and lost evenness.

By sample fraction, this clonotype is large. Its antigen is unidentified. Peripheral blood genomic DNA, not sorted cells or RNA, was the template. Trimming took 3 bases from V and 0 from J; bases not matched to a gene: 12. The germline V gene encodes CDR1 SGHNT and CDR2 YYREEE (reference sequence). CDR3 length equals 19 residues. TRB rearrangements spanning V, D and J were amplified using mixed TRB-A/B primers. TCRdb reprocessed the multiplex PCR reads via MiXCR and lists one record per CDR3 protein. The top ten hold 74% of the sample, which has about 540 distinct CDR3 sequences, 20% to 25% seen once. This sequence was found in a human donor with a blood cancer. The chain carries TRBV5-4 and TRBJ2-3; the match to TRBD2 covers 11 bases. The specimen sequenced was blood. In DNA form, the CDR3 reads TGTGCCAGCAGCTCGGAGAAGGGACTAGCGGCTACTAGCACAGATACGCAGTATTTT. Amino acid sequence: CASSSEKGLAATSTDTQYF.